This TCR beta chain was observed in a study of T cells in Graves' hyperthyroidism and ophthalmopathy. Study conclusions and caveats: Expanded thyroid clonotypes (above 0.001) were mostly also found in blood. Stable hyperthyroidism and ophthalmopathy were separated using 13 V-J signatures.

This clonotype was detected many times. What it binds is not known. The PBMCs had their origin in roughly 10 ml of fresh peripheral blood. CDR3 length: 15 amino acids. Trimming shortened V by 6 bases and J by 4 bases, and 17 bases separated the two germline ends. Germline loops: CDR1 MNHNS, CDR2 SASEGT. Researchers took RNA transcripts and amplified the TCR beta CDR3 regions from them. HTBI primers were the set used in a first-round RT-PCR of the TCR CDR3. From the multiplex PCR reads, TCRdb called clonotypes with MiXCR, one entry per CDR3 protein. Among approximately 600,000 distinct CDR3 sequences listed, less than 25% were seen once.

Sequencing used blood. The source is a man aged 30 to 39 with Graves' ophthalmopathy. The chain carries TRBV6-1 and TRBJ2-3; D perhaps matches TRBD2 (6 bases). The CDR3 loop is CASSASGLLPDTQYF. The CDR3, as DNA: TGTGCCAGCAGCGCCTCGGGACTGCTCCCAGATACGCAGTATTTT.